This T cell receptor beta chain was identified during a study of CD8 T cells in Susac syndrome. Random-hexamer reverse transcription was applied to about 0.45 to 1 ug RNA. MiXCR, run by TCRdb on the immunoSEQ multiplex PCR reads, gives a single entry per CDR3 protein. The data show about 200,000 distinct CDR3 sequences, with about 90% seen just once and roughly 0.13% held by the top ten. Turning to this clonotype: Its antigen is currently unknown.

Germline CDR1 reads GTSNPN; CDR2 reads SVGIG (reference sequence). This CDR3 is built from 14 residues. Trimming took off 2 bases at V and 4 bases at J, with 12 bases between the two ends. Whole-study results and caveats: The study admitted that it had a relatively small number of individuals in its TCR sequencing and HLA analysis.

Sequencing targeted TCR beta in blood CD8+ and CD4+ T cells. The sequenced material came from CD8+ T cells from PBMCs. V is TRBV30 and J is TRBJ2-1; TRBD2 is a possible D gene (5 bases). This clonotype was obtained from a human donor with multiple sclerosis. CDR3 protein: CAWSWASWYNEQFF. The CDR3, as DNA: TGTGCCTGGAGTTGGGCTAGCTGGTACAATGAGCAGTTCTTC.